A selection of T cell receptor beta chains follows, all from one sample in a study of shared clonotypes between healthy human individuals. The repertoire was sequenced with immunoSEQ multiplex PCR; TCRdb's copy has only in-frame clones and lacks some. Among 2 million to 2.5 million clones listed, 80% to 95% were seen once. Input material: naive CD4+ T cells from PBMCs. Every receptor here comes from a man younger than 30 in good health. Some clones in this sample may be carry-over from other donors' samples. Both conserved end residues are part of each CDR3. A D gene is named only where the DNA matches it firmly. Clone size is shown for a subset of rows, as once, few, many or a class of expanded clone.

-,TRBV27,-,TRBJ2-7,CASSFGQGGPSYEQYF,TGTGCCAGCAGTTTTGGGCAGGGCGGGCCATCCTACGAGCAGTACTTC
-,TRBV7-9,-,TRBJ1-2,CASSLGQNYGYTF,TGTGCCAGCAGCTTAGGGCAGAACTATGGCTACACCTTC
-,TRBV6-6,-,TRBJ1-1,CASSYRGSYTEAFF,TGTGCCAGCAGTTACAGGGGCTCCTACACTGAAGCTTTCTTT
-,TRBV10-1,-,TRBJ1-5,CASNRDPNSNQPQHF,TGCGCCAGCAACAGGGACCCCAATAGCAATCAGCCCCAGCATTTT
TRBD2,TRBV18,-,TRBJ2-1,CASSPRGGSSYNEQFF,TGTGCCAGCTCACCACGGGGAGGGAGCTCCTACAATGAGCAGTTCTTC
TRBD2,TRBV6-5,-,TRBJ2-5,CASSYSPGGETQYF,TGTGCCAGCAGTTACTCGCCGGGGGGAGAGACCCAGTACTTC
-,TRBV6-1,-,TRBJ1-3,CASSELMPGRNSGNTIYF,TGTGCCAGCAGTGAACTGATGCCGGGGCGGAACTCTGGAAACACCATATATTTT
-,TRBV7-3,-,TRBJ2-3,CASSLLGGPDRSTDTQYF,TGTGCCAGCAGCTTATTAGGAGGGCCCGATCGTAGCACAGATACGCAGTATTTT
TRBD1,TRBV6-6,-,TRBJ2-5,CASRSGQSQETQYF,TGTGCCAGCAGATCGGGACAGAGTCAAGAGACCCAGTACTTC
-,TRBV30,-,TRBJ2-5,CAWSVQVQETQYF,TGTGCCTGGAGTGTCCAGGTCCAAGAGACCCAGTACTTC
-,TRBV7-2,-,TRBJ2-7,CASSLTSRSSYEQYF,TGTGCCAGCAGCCTAACCTCCCGCAGCTCCTACGAGCAGTACTTC
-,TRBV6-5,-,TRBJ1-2,CASSPGVANYGYTF,TGTGCCAGCAGTCCCGGGGTCGCGAACTATGGCTACACCTTC
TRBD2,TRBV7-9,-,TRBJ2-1,CASSPRLAEQFF,TGTGCCAGCAGCCCGAGACTAGCGGAGCAGTTCTTC
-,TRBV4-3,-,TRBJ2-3,CASSQDSSTDTQYF,TGCGCCAGCAGCCAAGACAGTAGCACAGATACGCAGTATTTT
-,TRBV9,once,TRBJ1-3,CASSVAAASSGNTIYF,TGTGCCAGCAGCGTAGCGGCGGCTAGCTCTGGAAACACCATATATTTT
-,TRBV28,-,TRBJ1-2,CASSQSAGYTF,TGTGCCAGCAGTCAAAGTGCGGGCTACACCTTC
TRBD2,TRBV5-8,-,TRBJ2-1,CASSPGTSRYNEQFF,TGTGCCAGCAGCCCCGGGACTAGCAGATACAATGAGCAGTTCTTC
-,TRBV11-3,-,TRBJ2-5,CASSLGLGGVQETQYF,TGTGCCAGCAGCTTAGGACTTGGCGGGGTCCAAGAGACCCAGTACTTC
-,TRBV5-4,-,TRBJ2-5,CASSLGTAGQETQYF,TGTGCCAGCAGCTTGGGGACAGCGGGGCAAGAGACCCAGTACTTC
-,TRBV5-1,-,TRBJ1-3,CASSRVSGNTIYF,TGCGCCAGCAGCCGCGTCTCTGGAAACACCATATATTTT
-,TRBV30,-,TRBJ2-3,CAWSVNPDTQYF,TGTGCCTGGAGTGTAAACCCAGATACGCAGTATTTT
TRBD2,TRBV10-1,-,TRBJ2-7,CASSERNSGTSYEQYF,TGCGCCAGCAGTGAGCGAAATAGCGGGACATCCTACGAGCAGTACTTC
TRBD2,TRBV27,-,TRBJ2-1,CASSLAGNRGDEQFF,TGTGCCAGTTCCCTAGCGGGAAACCGGGGCGATGAGCAGTTCTTC
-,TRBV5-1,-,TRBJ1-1,CASSSQITNTEAFF,TGCGCCAGCAGCTCTCAGATCACTAACACTGAAGCTTTCTTT
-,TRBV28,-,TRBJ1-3,CASSSLGRTSGNTIYF,TGTGCCAGCAGTTCTCTAGGACGAACCTCTGGAAACACCATATATTTT
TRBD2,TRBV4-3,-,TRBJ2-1,CASSQDPPGTSSNEQFF,TGCGCCAGCAGCCAAGATCCCCCCGGGACTAGTAGCAATGAGCAGTTCTTC
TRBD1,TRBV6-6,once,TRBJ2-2,CASSYPDRENTGELFF,TGTGCCAGCAGTTATCCGGACAGGGAGAACACCGGGGAGCTGTTTTTT
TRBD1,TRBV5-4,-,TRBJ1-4,CASSLAGGTNEKLFF,TGTGCCAGCAGCTTGGCAGGGGGAACTAATGAAAAACTGTTTTTT
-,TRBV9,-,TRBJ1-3,CASSVLGESGNTIYF,TGTGCCAGCAGCGTGTTGGGGGAGTCTGGAAACACCATATATTTT
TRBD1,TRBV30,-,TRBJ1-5,CAWSAGGSQPQHF,TGTGCCTGGAGTGCAGGGGGGAGTCAGCCCCAGCATTTT
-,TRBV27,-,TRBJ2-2,CASSSLGAGNTGELFF,TGTGCCAGCAGTTCCCTTGGGGCAGGGAACACCGGGGAGCTGTTTTTT
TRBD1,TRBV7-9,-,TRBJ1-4,CASRPTGTGVEKLFF,TGTGCCAGCAGACCCACGGGGACAGGGGTAGAAAAACTGTTTTTT
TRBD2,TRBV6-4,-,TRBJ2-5,CASSPTSGQETQYF,TGTGCCAGCAGTCCGACTAGCGGCCAAGAGACCCAGTACTTC
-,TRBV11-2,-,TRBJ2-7,CASSLVRGTRTGEQYF,TGTGCCAGCAGCTTAGTTCGGGGGACACGTACGGGCGAGCAGTACTTC
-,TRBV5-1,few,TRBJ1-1,CASSLVVVTQVNTEAFF,TGCGCCAGCAGCTTGGTCGTGGTGACCCAGGTAAACACTGAAGCTTTCTTT
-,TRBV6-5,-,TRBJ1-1,CASSYSQFFLNTEAFF,TGTGCCAGCAGTTACTCTCAATTCTTTTTGAACACTGAAGCTTTCTTT
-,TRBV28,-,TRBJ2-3,CASSTQSGGRSTDTQYF,TGTGCCAGCAGCACCCAATCTGGCGGACGTAGCACAGATACGCAGTATTTT
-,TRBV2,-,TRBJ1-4,CASSEEYGGTNEKLFF,TGTGCCAGCAGTGAAGAATACGGGGGAACTAATGAAAAACTGTTTTTT
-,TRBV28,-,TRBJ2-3,CASSLLTGRSTDTQYF,TGTGCCAGCAGTCTCTTGACAGGTCGGAGCACAGATACGCAGTATTTT
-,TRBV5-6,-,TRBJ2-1,CASSRTVDDEQFF,TGTGCCAGCAGCAGGACGGTCGACGATGAGCAGTTCTTC
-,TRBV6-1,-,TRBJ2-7,CASRGTRESAYEQYF,TGTGCCAGCAGGGGGACCAGGGAATCCGCCTACGAGCAGTACTTC
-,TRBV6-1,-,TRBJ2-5,CASSSLTARETQYF,TGTGCCAGCAGTTCATTGACAGCTCGGGAGACCCAGTACTTC
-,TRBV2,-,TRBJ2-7,CASSVEGTLSYEQYF,TGTGCCAGCAGTGTAGAGGGCACCCTCTCCTACGAGCAGTACTTC
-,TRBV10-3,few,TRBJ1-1,CAINTGQGPNTEAFF,TGTGCCATCAACACAGGTCAGGGCCCGAACACTGAAGCTTTCTTT
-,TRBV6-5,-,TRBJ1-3,CASSYSWQGPGNTIYF,TGTGCCAGCAGTTACTCGTGGCAGGGGCCCGGAAACACCATATATTTT
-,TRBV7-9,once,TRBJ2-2,CAGGRTSNTGELFF,TGTGCCGGCGGTCGGACCTCGAACACCGGGGAGCTGTTTTTT
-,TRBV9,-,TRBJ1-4,CASSVGSRIQEKLFF,TGTGCCAGCAGCGTAGGAAGCAGAATTCAGGAAAAACTGTTTTTT
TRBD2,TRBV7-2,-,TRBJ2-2,CASSPGLAGTGELFF,TGTGCCAGCAGCCCGGGACTAGCTGGAACCGGGGAGCTGTTTTTT
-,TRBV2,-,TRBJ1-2,CASSVYYGYTF,TGTGCCAGCAGTGTCTACTATGGCTACACCTTC
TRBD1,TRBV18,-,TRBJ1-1,CASSPPTGGGTEAFF,TGTGCCAGCTCACCACCAACAGGGGGCGGCACTGAAGCTTTCTTT
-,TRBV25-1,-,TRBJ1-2,CASSELIRGGYTF,TGTGCCAGCAGTGAATTGATCAGGGGTGGCTACACCTTC
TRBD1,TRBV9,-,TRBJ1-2,CASSGNRGQNYGYTF,TGTGCCAGCAGCGGCAACAGGGGCCAAAACTATGGCTACACCTTC
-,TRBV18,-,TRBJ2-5,CASSPPERGTQYF,TGTGCCAGCTCACCACCGGAAAGGGGGACCCAGTACTTC
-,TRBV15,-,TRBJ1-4,CATSRDRITNEKLFF,TGTGCCACCAGCAGAGACCGAATCACTAATGAAAAACTGTTTTTT
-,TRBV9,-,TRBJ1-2,CASSAPGGNGYTF,TGTGCCAGCAGCGCCCCTGGGGGGAATGGCTACACCTTC
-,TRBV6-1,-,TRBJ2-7,CASSRGYEQYF,TGTGCCAGCAGCCGCGGTTACGAGCAGTACTTC
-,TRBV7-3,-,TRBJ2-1,CASSLSVVNEQFF,TGTGCCAGCAGCTTAAGTGTGGTCAATGAGCAGTTCTTC